This T cell receptor (beta chain) was sequenced during a study of CD8 T cells in ankylosing spondylitis (dated by TCRdb to 2015 to 2018). About the investigation overall: The study profiled T cell receptor beta repertoires in healthy donors and ankylosing spondylitis patients to find disease-linked TCR variants. The whole study cohort included under 140 healthy donors and 20 to 25 ankylosing spondylitis patients. Peripheral blood was sampled, and synovial fluid was additionally collected from ankylosing spondylitis patients. What the study reported, not specific to this receptor: Blood from ankylosing spondylitis patients appeared to be characterized by a TCR beta motif made up of seven or eight highly homologous amino acid variants. A CD8+ phenotype was shown by the disease-linked clones, which were found at relatively low frequencies in peripheral blood. Some TCR beta motif variants had previously been reported in synovial fluid and blood of reactive arthritis patients, which suggested common disease-initiation mechanisms. The disease-linked clones were reported to be significantly enriched in matched synovial fluid samples from ankylosing spondylitis patients.

The CDR3 numbers 14 residues from cysteine through phenylalanine. The retained sequence is limited to the CDR3, 42 bases, with the frame set at the first base. Trimming leaves V shorter by 8 bases and J shorter by 7 bases, with the junction holding 8 bases beyond the gene matches. Sequencing instrument: Illumina HiSeq 2500. TCR beta libraries were prepared by quantitative 5'-RACE with molecular barcodes. Under the source paper's analysis protocol: Disease-linked TCR variants were identified with a new computational method built on a probabilistic model of VDJ rearrangement. TCRdb passed the public sequencing reads through fastp at Q25 and MiXCR, retaining productive beta sequences. Every CDR3 protein is listed once, alongside the most common genes and DNA of its rows. What appears here as the V and J calls and clone size reflects TCRdb's work, not the paper's. For this sample the table gives around 320,000 distinct CDR3 sequences, of which around 21% were detected only once. The ten largest make up approximately 3.7% of the sample.

This clonotype was seen many times. Its antigen remains unidentified. No much larger clone exists at a distance of one base, and base qualities are not known. The sequenced sample was blood, either unsorted or a sorted T cell fraction (not recorded which). The chain is assembled from TRBV12-3 or TRBV12-4 and TRBJ2-5; TRBD2 matches 12 bases in the middle. This clonotype was sampled from a female donor with ankylosing spondylitis or in good health (not recorded which). Read as DNA, the sequence is TGTGCCAGCGCCATGACTAGCGGGAGTGGGACCCAGTACTTC. Its protein product is CASAMTSGSGTQYF.